These 15 T cell receptor beta chains came from one sample sequenced in a study of patients and donors after allogeneic stem cell transplantation. TCRdb reprocessed the RT-PCR reads with MiXCR, giving one entry per CDR3 protein. The data show 900,000 to 1,000,000 distinct CDR3 sequences, about a sixth seen once. What was sequenced was blood, either unsorted or a sorted T cell fraction (not recorded which). The receptor set was obtained from a human donor who was either an allogeneic HSCT recipient or a stem cell or donor lymphocyte infusion donor (not recorded which). It is not recorded whose cells these are; they may come from a transplant donor.

This clonotype was detected a few times. The DNA of the CDR3 is TGTGCCTGGACGGGCGGGAGGGACAATGAGCAGTTCTTC. It encodes CAWTGGRDNEQFF. The rearrangement links TRBV30 to TRBJ2-1; 9 nucleotides align to TRBD2. CDR1 and CDR2 from the germline V gene are GTSNPN and SVGIG (reference sequence). CDR3 size: 13 residues. Trimming removed 4 bases from V and 5 bases from J; junction bases left unmatched: 3.

The chain couples TRBV9 to TRBJ1-6; a possible D gene is TRBD1 (5 bases). The germline CDR1 and CDR2 sequences are SGDLS and YYNGEE. Trimming removed 3 bases from V and 8 bases from J, with 15 bases in between. The CDR3 consists of 15 residues. This CDR3 reads CASSALGEADSPLHF. CDR3 nucleotides: TGTGCCAGCAGCGCCCTAGGGGAGGCGGATTCACCCCTCCACTTT.

The chain combines TRBV10-3 with TRBJ2-7; no firm D call. V lost 1 base, J lost 7 bases, and 11 bases lay in between. Germline V CDR1 and CDR2: ENHRY, SYGVKD. This CDR3 has 13 amino acids. The CDR3 loop is CAISELDAGEQYF. In nucleotides, the CDR3 is TGTGCCATCAGTGAGTTGGACGCCGGGGAGCAGTACTTC.

This clonotype has a handful of counts. The genes are TRBV5-1 and TRBJ2-7; 13 bases agree with TRBD2. CDR3 size: 15 residues. Germline V gene lookup returns CDR1 SGHRS and CDR2 YFSETQ. J was trimmed by 7 bases and V by 3 bases; bases with no gene match: 7. The CDR3 reads CASSSGLAGVREQYF. For the CDR3, the DNA is TGCGCCAGCAGCTCCGGACTAGCGGGAGTTCGGGAGCAGTACTTC.

The gene calls are TRBV12-3 or TRBV12-4 and TRBJ1-1; weak D call: TRBD1 (6 bases). This CDR3 has 16 amino acids. Deletions cut 0 bases from V and 4 bases from J, with 15 bases between. CDR3 coding DNA: TGTGCCAGCAGTTTAGCTTTGGCAGGGGCGGGCACTGAAGCTTTCTTT. It translates to CASSLALAGAGTEAFF.

The rearrangement uses TRBV10-3 and TRBJ2-7; D is unresolved. The CDR3 totals 15 residues. V dropped 2 bases and J dropped 4 bases, with 15 bases sitting between them. Germline-derived CDR1 and CDR2 are ENHRY and SYGVKD. The CDR3 DNA reads as TGTGCCATCAGTGAGAGGAGAGGTACTGGATACGAGCAGTACTTC. The encoded protein is CAISERRGTGYEQYF.

This clonotype has ten or more counts. The genes are TRBV15 and TRBJ2-2, with D hard to call. The CDR3 runs 14 residues. Germline CDR1 is LNHNV and CDR2 is YYDKDF (reference sequence). The germline V and J ends were trimmed by 0 bases and 6 bases, with 8 bases remaining between them. The DNA of the CDR3 is TGTGCCACCAGCAGAGAGGTGTCTCCCGGGGAGCTGTTTTTT. Residues: CATSREVSPGELFF.

This chain links TRBV12-3 or TRBV12-4 with TRBJ2-3, with TRBD2 identical over 11 bases. The trim removed 2 bases at V and 6 bases at J, leaving 4 bases unmatched. The length of the CDR3 is 15 residues. CDR3 nucleotides: TGTGCCAGCAGTTTAACTAGCGGGAGTCTGGATACGCAGTATTTT. Translated, it gives CASSLTSGSLDTQYF.

In this sample, this clonotype turned up a few times. At one of its ends the junction is not consistent with the germline gene, which may arise from a read error. The chain has TRBV15 and TRBJ2-7; weak D call: TRBD2 (5 bases). From germline, CDR1 is LNHNV and CDR2 YYDKDF (reference sequence). The CDR3 is made up of 15 amino acids. CDR3 nucleotides: TGTGCAACCAGCAGAGTCGGCCGGGCGGGCTACGAGCAGTACTTC. It translates to CATSRVGRAGYEQYF.

A few counts support this clonotype. The CDR3 nucleotides read TGTGCCAGCAGTGCGGAGGTTAAGGGTACTGAAGCTTTCTTT. Encoded protein: CASSAEVKGTEAFF. The chain carries TRBV2 and TRBJ1-1; D is unclear. The CDR3 sequence is 14 residues long. In germline, CDR1 is SNHLY, CDR2 FYNNEI. Trimming removed 4 bases from V and 5 bases from J, with 14 bases in between.

This clonotype was counted a few times. This chain joins TRBV4-3 and TRBJ2-6, with no clear D. V lost 1 base and J lost 2, with 9 bases in between. The CDR3 covers 16 residues. CDR1 is LGHNA and CDR2 is YSLEER in the germline V gene. The chain's CDR3 is CASSQGNTPGANVLTF. DNA of the CDR3: TGCGCCAGCAGCCAAGGGAACACCCCTGGGGCCAACGTCCTGACTTTC.

This clonotype was counted a few times. This chain uses TRBV6-1 with TRBJ1-2, with TRBD1 matching over 8 bases. Germline CDR1 is MNHNS and CDR2 is SASEGT. The CDR3 totals 14 residues. V shed 6 bases and J 7 bases; nucleotides not matched to a gene: 10. CDR3 amino acids: CASSGRQGLVGYTF. CDR3 coding DNA: TGTGCCAGCAGCGGGAGACAGGGGCTTGTTGGCTACACCTTC.

This clonotype was picked up many times. CDR3 DNA: TGTGCCAGCAGTTTAAGGGTGGAGGGCTATGGCTACACCTTC. Its translation: CASSLRVEGYGYTF. V usage is TRBV12-3 or TRBV12-4 and J usage is TRBJ1-2; no definite D call. CDR3 size: 14 residues. V was pared by 2 bases and J by 4 bases, with 11 bases between.

The genes are TRBV9 and TRBJ1-6, with TRBD1 as a possible D gene (5 bases). The CDR3 length is 15 residues. Germline loops: CDR1 SGDLS, CDR2 YYNGEE. Deletions cut 0 bases from V and 7 bases from J, with 11 bases between. CDR3 region: CASSVAQGWNSPLHF. The CDR3 DNA is TGTGCCAGCAGCGTAGCCCAGGGTTGGAATTCACCCCTCCACTTT.

The rearrangement uses TRBV12-3 or TRBV12-4 and TRBJ2-1; D is tentatively TRBD1 or TRBD2 (5 bases each). Between the trimmed V and J ends, which lost 7 bases and 7 bases, there was a span of 20 bases. This CDR3 comprises 15 residues. CDR3 protein: CASTTGKGWGNEQFF. The DNA for the CDR3 is TGTGCCAGCACCACCGGGAAAGGGTGGGGGAATGAGCAGTTCTTC.